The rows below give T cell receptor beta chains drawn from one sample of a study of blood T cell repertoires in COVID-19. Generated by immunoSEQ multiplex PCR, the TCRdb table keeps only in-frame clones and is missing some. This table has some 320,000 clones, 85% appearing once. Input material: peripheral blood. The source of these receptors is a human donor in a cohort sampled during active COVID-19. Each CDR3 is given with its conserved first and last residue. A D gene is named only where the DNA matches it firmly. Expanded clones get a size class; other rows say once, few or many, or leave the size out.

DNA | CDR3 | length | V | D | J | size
TGTGCCAGCTCGCGGACAGGCAATCAGCCCCAGCATTTT | CASSRTGNQPQHF | 13 | TRBV18 | NA | TRBJ1-5 | once
TGTGCCAGTAGTATAGCCGGGAGCTCCTACAATGAGCAGTTCTTC | CASSIAGSSYNEQFF | 15 | TRBV19 | NA | TRBJ2-1 | NA
TGTGCCAGCAGTGAAGGGGTCAAGGTGACAAGGGCTTTCTTT | CASSEGVKVTRAFF | 14 | TRBV6-1 | NA | TRBJ1-1 | NA
TGTGCCAGCAGCCTGGAGAGGGAGGGCAATGAGCAGTTCTTC | CASSLEREGNEQFF | 14 | TRBV7-3 | TRBD2 | TRBJ2-1 | NA
TGTGCCACCAGTGACCCCCGACAGGGGTTCTACAATGAGCAGTTCTTC | CATSDPRQGFYNEQFF | 16 | TRBV24-1 | TRBD1 | TRBJ2-1 | NA
TGTGCCAGCAGCAAACTAGCGGGGGTTTCCACCGGGGAGCTGTTTTTT | CASSKLAGVSTGELFF | 16 | TRBV7-6 | TRBD2 | TRBJ2-2 | NA
TGTGCCAGTGCCTTCGCGGGGGGCTCACCTAGCACAGATACGCAGTATTTT | CASAFAGGSPSTDTQYF | 17 | TRBV19 | TRBD2 | TRBJ2-3 | NA
TGTGCCAGCAGCGTACTAGCGGGGGGGCTTGAGCAGTTCTTC | CASSVLAGGLEQFF | 14 | TRBV9 | TRBD2 | TRBJ2-1 | NA
TGTGCCAGCAGCTTAGCTAGGACAGGGTTGTACGAGCAGTACTTC | CASSLARTGLYEQYF | 15 | TRBV11-1 | TRBD1 | TRBJ2-7 | NA
TGTGCCAGCAGCCCGTGGACTAGCGGGGACAATGAGCAGTTCTTC | CASSPWTSGDNEQFF | 15 | TRBV7-9 | TRBD2 | TRBJ2-1 | NA
TGCGCCAGCAGCTTGGATTCCCGGACAGTGGGTTCACCCCTCCACTTT | CASSLDSRTVGSPLHF | 16 | TRBV5-1 | NA | TRBJ1-6 | NA
TGTGCCAGCAGCTCAACAGGGGGATACTCTGGGGCCAACGTCCTGACTTTC | CASSSTGGYSGANVLTF | 17 | TRBV3-1/TRBV3-2 | TRBD1 | TRBJ2-6 | NA
TGTGCCAGTAGTATAGACAGGCAAACTAACTATGGCTACACCTTC | CASSIDRQTNYGYTF | 15 | TRBV19 | NA | TRBJ1-2 | few
TGTGCCAGCAGTCGGGGGGAAGATAACTACGAGCAGTACTTC | CASSRGEDNYEQYF | 14 | TRBV6-5 | TRBD2 | TRBJ2-7 | few
TGTGCCAGCCTAGGGGCGGGACGGGGGGACACCGGGGAGCTGTTTTTT | CASLGAGRGDTGELFF | 16 | TRBV9 | TRBD2 | TRBJ2-2 | NA
TGTGCCAGCTCACCGGGACTAGCGGGGGTTGAGCAGTACTTC | CASSPGLAGVEQYF | 14 | TRBV18 | TRBD2 | TRBJ2-7 | NA
TGTGCCAGCAGCGCCGGGACAGTAAGTTTTGATTCACCCCTCCACTTT | CASSAGTVSFDSPLHF | 16 | TRBV9 | TRBD1 | TRBJ1-6 | NA
TGTGCCAGCAGCTCCCGACAGGGGTCAAACACCGGGGAGCTGTTTTTT | CASSSRQGSNTGELFF | 16 | TRBV7-3 | TRBD1 | TRBJ2-2 | NA
TGTGCCAGCTTCCGAGAAACCTACAATGAGCAGTTCTTC | CASFRETYNEQFF | 13 | TRBV18 | NA | TRBJ2-1 | NA
TGTGCCAGCAGCTTGGGGGCGGGGGGGCCTGGCGAGCAGTACTTC | CASSLGAGGPGEQYF | 15 | TRBV5-4 | TRBD2 | TRBJ2-7 | NA